Detailed here is one T cell receptor beta chain. The data stem from a study of control samples from healthy donors and cancer patients. Measured with immunoSEQ multiplex PCR; TCRdb has only the in-frame clones, and not every one. This table has 13,000 to 15,000 clones, around 77% appearing once. The CDR3 is 15 residues long. Looked up from germline, CDR1 is SGHTS and CDR2 is YDEGEE. Trimming cost V 6 bases and J 1 base; bases outside gene matches: 6. The TCR originated in a female donor with lung cancer. Source material: formalin-fixed, paraffin-embedded tissue. V gene TRBV5-8 combines with J gene TRBJ2-3; 9 bases match TRBD1. This CDR3 is CASKRGQGGTDTQYF. DNA for the CDR3: TGTGCCAGCAAGAGGGGACAGGGAGGCACAGATACGCAGTATTTT. Supplemented by reference TRBV5-8 and TRBJ2-3, the full variable domain reads EAGVTQSPTHLIKTRGQQATLRCSPISGHTSVYWYQQALGLGLQFLLWYDEGEERNRGNFPPRFSGRQFPNYSSELNVNALELEDSALYLCASKRGQGGTDTQYFGPGTRLTVL.